This is a list of T cell receptor beta chains from one sample in a study of blood T cell repertoires in COVID-19. The method was immunoSEQ multiplex PCR; TCRdb's version includes in-frame clones alone and lacks a portion of them. The repertoire consists of roughly 36,000 clones, with about 82% occurring once and the leading ten covering around 7%. Sequenced input: peripheral blood. The receptors derive from a man aged 55 to 70 with active COVID-19. Each CDR3 is given with its conserved first and last residue. Fields, in order: CDR3 length, clone size, V gene, D gene, J gene, CDR3 protein, CDR3 DNA. A D gene is named only where the DNA matches it firmly. Some rows have no size entry. The others give once, few or many, or a class for an expanded clone.

16	-	TRBV6-5	TRBD2	TRBJ2-7	CASSSTIAGVYYEQYF	TGTGCCAGCAGTTCCACAATAGCGGGGGTGTACTACGAGCAGTACTTC
15	-	TRBV9	TRBD1	TRBJ2-5	CASSVGQGARETQYF	TGTGCCAGCAGCGTAGGACAGGGGGCGAGGGAGACCCAGTACTTC
17	-	TRBV18	TRBD1	TRBJ2-1	CASSPLSPTGSYNEQFF	TGTGCCAGCTCACCACTTTCACCGACAGGGTCCTACAATGAGCAGTTCTTC
13	-	TRBV4-1	TRBD1	TRBJ1-4	CASSQGQGEKLFF	TGCGCCAGCAGCCAGGGACAGGGGGAAAAACTGTTTTTT
15	-	TRBV18	-	TRBJ1-1	CASSPLQGLNTEAFF	TGTGCCAGCTCACCTTTACAGGGCTTGAACACTGAAGCTTTCTTT
13	once	TRBV27	-	TRBJ1-3	CASSSQGGNTIYF	TGTGCCAGCAGTTCTCAGGGAGGAAACACCATATATTTT
17	-	TRBV19	TRBD2	TRBJ2-2	CASSIKWLAGGGGELFF	TGTGCCAGTAGTATAAAGTGGTTGGCGGGAGGAGGCGGGGAGCTGTTTTTT
13	-	TRBV28	TRBD2	TRBJ2-1	CASGLAGGDEQFF	TGTGCCAGCGGGCTAGCGGGAGGCGATGAGCAGTTCTTC
16	-	TRBV2	TRBD2	TRBJ2-3	CASRPTSGSFADTQYF	TGTGCCAGCAGACCTACTAGCGGGAGTTTTGCAGATACGCAGTATTTT
12	-	TRBV27	-	TRBJ1-5	CASSSRGQPQHF	TGTGCCAGCAGTTCGAGAGGTCAGCCCCAGCATTTT
15	-	TRBV6-5	TRBD1	TRBJ1-5	CASSSGQGGNQPQHF	TGTGCCAGCAGTTCAGGACAGGGAGGCAATCAGCCCCAGCATTTT
17	once	TRBV5-5	TRBD1	TRBJ1-4	CASSNAGTGGDIEKLFF	TGTGCCAGCAGCAATGCCGGGACAGGGGGGGATATTGAAAAACTGTTTTTT
17	-	TRBV12-5	-	TRBJ2-2	CASGLVRAGPNTGELFF	TGTGCTAGTGGTTTGGTACGGGCGGGGCCGAACACCGGGGAGCTGTTTTTT
13	-	TRBV12-5	TRBD1	TRBJ1-1	CASATGANTEAFF	TGTGCTAGTGCAACAGGGGCGAACACTGAAGCTTTCTTT
16	-	TRBV5-6	TRBD2	TRBJ2-1	CASSYSGRTWGNEQFF	TGTGCCAGCAGCTATAGCGGGAGAACTTGGGGCAATGAGCAGTTCTTC
15	once	TRBV9	TRBD1	TRBJ1-2	CASSSRDRVFYGYTF	TGTGCCAGCAGCAGCCGGGACAGGGTCTTCTATGGCTACACCTTC
15	-	TRBV6-5	TRBD1	TRBJ2-2	CASSWTGGLTGELFF	TGTGCCAGCAGTTGGACAGGGGGTCTCACCGGGGAGCTGTTTTTT
14	-	TRBV5-1	-	TRBJ1-4	CASRVGPGNEKLFF	TGCGCCAGCAGAGTGGGCCCAGGGAATGAAAAACTGTTTTTT
14	-	TRBV28	-	TRBJ2-7	CASRLGLPSYEQYF	TGTGCCAGCAGGCTGGGACTTCCATCCTACGAGCAGTACTTC
15	-	TRBV15	TRBD2	TRBJ2-1	CATSRDAGLLSEQFF	TGTGCCACCAGCAGAGATGCGGGACTATTGAGTGAGCAGTTCTTC
14	-	TRBV19	TRBD2	TRBJ2-7	CASSYSGRTYEQYF	TGTGCCAGTAGTTATAGCGGGAGAACCTACGAGCAGTACTTC
14	few	TRBV19	TRBD2	TRBJ2-2	CASSILAETGELFF	TGTGCCAGTAGTATCCTAGCGGAGACCGGGGAGCTGTTTTTT
13	-	TRBV6-5	-	TRBJ1-3	CASRGDTINTIYF	TGTGCCAGCAGGGGGGACACGATAAACACCATATATTTT
16	-	TRBV27	-	TRBJ2-6	CASRQMGSSGANVLTF	TGTGCCAGCAGGCAGATGGGGAGCTCTGGGGCCAACGTCCTGACTTTC
14	few	TRBV6-5	TRBD1	TRBJ1-1	CATRQGAGNTEAFF	TGTGCCACACGGCAGGGGGCGGGGAACACTGAAGCTTTCTTT
15	-	TRBV19	-	TRBJ2-7	CASSPRPDSSYEQYF	TGTGCCAGTAGTCCCCGCCCGGACAGCTCCTACGAGCAGTACTTC
14	-	TRBV7-2	TRBD2	TRBJ2-5	CASSFSGLKETQYF	TGTGCCAGCAGCTTTAGCGGGCTTAAAGAGACCCAGTACTTC
18	-	TRBV7-3	TRBD1	TRBJ2-1	CASSRSSLDRALYNEQFF	TGTGCCAGCAGCCGCTCCTCCTTGGACAGGGCCCTATACAATGAGCAGTTCTTC
17	once	TRBV19	TRBD1	TRBJ2-3	CASSKFGGRGNTDTQYF	TGTGCCAGTAGTAAATTTGGGGGCAGGGGGAACACAGATACGCAGTATTTT
16	-	TRBV9	TRBD1	TRBJ1-4	CASSVGGTGANEKLFF	TGTGCCAGCAGCGTAGGAGGGACAGGGGCTAATGAAAAACTGTTTTTT
15	-	TRBV5-6	TRBD1	TRBJ1-2	CASSGTGYSLYGYTF	TGTGCCAGCAGCGGGACAGGGTACTCTCTCTATGGCTACACCTTC
16	once	TRBV6-5	TRBD2	TRBJ2-1	CASSLDGTTLYNEQFF	TGTGCCAGCAGTTTAGACGGGACTACCCTCTACAATGAGCAGTTCTTC
14	-	TRBV6-1	-	TRBJ2-1	CASSERRTYNEQFF	TGTGCCAGCAGTGAACGGCGGACTTACAATGAGCAGTTCTTC
14	-	TRBV5-4	TRBD1	TRBJ2-7	CASSSGGLSYEQYF	TGTGCCAGCAGCTCAGGGGGCCTCTCCTACGAGCAGTACTTC
14	hyperexpanded	TRBV3-1/TRBV3-2	TRBD2	TRBJ2-1	CASHSGSSYNEQFF	TGTGCCAGCCATAGCGGGAGCTCCTACAATGAGCAGTTCTTC
16	few	TRBV28	-	TRBJ1-5	CASSLSLMSSNQPQHF	TGTGCCAGCAGTTTATCTTTAATGTCTAGCAATCAGCCCCAGCATTTT
13	-	TRBV18	TRBD2	TRBJ2-4	CASSPPSGNIQYF	TGTGCCAGCTCACCGCCTAGCGGAAACATTCAGTACTTC
11	-	TRBV6-5	-	TRBJ1-3	CASASGNTIYF	TGTGCCAGCGCGTCTGGAAACACCATATATTTT
15	-	TRBV27	TRBD1	TRBJ1-1	CASSYSTGANTEAFF	TGTGCCAGCAGTTATTCGACAGGGGCGAACACTGAAGCTTTCTTT
14	-	TRBV11-2	-	TRBJ1-5	CASSLAGSNQPQHF	TGTGCCAGCAGCTTAGCAGGGAGCAATCAGCCCCAGCATTTT
15	-	TRBV18	-	TRBJ1-1	CASSPDRTRGTEAFF	TGTGCCAGCTCACCAGACAGGACCCGGGGTACTGAAGCTTTCTTT